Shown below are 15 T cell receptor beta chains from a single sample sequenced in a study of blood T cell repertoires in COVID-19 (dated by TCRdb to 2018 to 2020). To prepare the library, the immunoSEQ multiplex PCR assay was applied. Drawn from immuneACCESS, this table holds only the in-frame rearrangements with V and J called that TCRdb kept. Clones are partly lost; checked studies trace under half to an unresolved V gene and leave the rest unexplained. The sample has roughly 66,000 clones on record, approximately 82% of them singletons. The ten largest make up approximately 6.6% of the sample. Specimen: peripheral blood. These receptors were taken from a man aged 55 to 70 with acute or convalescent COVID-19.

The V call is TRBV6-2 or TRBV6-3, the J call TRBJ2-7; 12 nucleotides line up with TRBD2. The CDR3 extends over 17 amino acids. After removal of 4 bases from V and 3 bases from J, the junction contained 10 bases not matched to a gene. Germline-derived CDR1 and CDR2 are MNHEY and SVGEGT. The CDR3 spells CASSSRPLAGGLYEQYF. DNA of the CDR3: TGTGCCAGCAGTTCCCGCCCCCTAGCGGGGGGGCTCTACGAGCAGTACTTC.

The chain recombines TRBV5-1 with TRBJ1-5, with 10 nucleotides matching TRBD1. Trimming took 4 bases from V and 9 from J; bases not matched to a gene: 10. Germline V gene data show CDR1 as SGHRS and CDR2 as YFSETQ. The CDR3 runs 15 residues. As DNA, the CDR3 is TGCGCCAGCAGCCAAGAGACAGGGGGCGCGGGGCCCCAGCATTTT. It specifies CASSQETGGAGPQHF.

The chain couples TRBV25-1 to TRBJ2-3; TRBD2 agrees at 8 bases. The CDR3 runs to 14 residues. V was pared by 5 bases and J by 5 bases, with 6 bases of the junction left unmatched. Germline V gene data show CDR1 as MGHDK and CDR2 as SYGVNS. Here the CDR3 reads CASSRSGGRDTQYF. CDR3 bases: TGTGCCAGCAGTAGATCGGGGGGGCGAGATACGCAGTATTTT.

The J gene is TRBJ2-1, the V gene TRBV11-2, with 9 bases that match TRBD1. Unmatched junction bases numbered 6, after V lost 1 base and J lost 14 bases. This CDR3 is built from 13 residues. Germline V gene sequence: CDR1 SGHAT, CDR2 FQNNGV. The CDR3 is CASSLAVTGGEFF. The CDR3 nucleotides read TGTGCCAGCAGCTTAGCGGTAACAGGGGGCGAGTTCTTC.

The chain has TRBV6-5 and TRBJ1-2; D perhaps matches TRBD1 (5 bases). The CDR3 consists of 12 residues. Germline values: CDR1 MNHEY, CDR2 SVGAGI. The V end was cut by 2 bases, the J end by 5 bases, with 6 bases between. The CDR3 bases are TGTGCCAGCAGTTACGGGGCATATGGCTACACCTTC. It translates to CASSYGAYGYTF.

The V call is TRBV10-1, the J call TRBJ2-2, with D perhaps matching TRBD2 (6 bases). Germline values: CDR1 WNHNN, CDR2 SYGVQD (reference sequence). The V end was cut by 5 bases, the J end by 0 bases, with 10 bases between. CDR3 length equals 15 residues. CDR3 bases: TGCGCCAGCAGTCGGGAGTCCGCGAACACCGGGGAGCTGTTTTTT. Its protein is CASSRESANTGELFF.

As DNA, the CDR3 is TGTGCCAGCAGCTTAGTATCCAGGGGAAAGGGCTACACCTTC. Its translation is CASSLVSRGKGYTF. The V gene is TRBV7-8, the J gene TRBJ1-2, with D maybe TRBD1 (6 bases). V was cut by 1 base and J by 8 bases, with 14 bases left in between. Germline assignment: CDR1 SGHVS and CDR2 FQNEAQ. The CDR3 length is 14 residues.

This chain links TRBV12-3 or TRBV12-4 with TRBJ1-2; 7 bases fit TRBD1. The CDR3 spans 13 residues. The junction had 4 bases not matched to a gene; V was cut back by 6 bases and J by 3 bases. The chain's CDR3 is CASRATGYYGYTF. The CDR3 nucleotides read TGTGCCAGCAGGGCGACAGGGTACTATGGCTACACCTTC.

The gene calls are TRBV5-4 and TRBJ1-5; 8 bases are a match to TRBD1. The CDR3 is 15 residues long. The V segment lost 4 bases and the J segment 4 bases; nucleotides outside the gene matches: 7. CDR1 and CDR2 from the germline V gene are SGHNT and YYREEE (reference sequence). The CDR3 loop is CASSRTGPLNQPQHF. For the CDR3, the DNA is TGTGCCAGCAGCAGGACAGGGCCCTTAAATCAGCCCCAGCATTTT.

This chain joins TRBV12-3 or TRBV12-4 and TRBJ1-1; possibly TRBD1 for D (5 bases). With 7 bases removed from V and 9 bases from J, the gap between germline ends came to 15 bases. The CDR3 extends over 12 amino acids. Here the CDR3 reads CASNAAGTKAFF. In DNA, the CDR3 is TGTGCCAGCAACGCGGCGGGGACGAAAGCTTTCTTT.

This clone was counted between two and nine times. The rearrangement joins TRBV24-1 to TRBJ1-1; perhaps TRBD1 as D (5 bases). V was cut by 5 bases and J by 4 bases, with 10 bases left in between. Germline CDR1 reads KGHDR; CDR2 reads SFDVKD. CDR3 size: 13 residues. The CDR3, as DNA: TGTGCCACCAGTGGGGGCAGAGGCACTGAAGCTTTCTTT. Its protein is CATSGGRGTEAFF.

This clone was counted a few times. The CDR3 DNA sequence: TGTGCCAGCAGCTTACGTACTAGCGTAAACTACGAGCAGTACTTC. Its protein is CASSLRTSVNYEQYF. The V and J genes are TRBV7-9 and TRBJ2-7, with TRBD2 identical over 7 bases. After removal of 2 bases from V and 3 bases from J, the junction contained 7 bases not matched to a gene. The germline CDR1 and CDR2 sequences are SEHNR and FQNEAQ (reference sequence). The CDR3 totals 15 residues. Using reference TRBV7-9 and TRBJ2-7 for the parts outside the CDR3, the full variable domain is DTGVSQNPRHKITKRGQNVTFRCDPISEHNRLYWYRQTLGQGPEFLTYFQNEAQLEKSRLLSDRFSAERPKGSFSTLEIQRTEQGDSAMYLCASSLRTSVNYEQYFGPGTRLTVT.

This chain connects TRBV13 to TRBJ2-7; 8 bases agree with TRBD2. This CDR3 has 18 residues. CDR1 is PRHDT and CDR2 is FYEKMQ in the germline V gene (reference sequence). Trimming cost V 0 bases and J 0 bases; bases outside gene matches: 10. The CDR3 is CASSLGRASGLNSYEQYV. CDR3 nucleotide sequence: TGTGCCAGCAGCTTAGGCCGAGCTAGCGGGCTCAACTCCTACGAGCAGTACGTC.

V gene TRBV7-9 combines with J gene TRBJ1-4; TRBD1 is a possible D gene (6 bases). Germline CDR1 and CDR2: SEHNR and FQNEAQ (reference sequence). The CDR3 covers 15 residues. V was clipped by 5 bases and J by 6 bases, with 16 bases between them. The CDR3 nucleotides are TGTGCCAGCAGCCCTGGACAGACACCATATGAAAAACTGTTTTTT. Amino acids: CASSPGQTPYEKLFF. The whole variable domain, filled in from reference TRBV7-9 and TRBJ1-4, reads DTGVSQNPRHKITKRGQNVTFRCDPISEHNRLYWYRQTLGQGPEFLTYFQNEAQLEKSRLLSDRFSAERPKGSFSTLEIQRTEQGDSAMYLCASSPGQTPYEKLFFGSGTQLSVL.

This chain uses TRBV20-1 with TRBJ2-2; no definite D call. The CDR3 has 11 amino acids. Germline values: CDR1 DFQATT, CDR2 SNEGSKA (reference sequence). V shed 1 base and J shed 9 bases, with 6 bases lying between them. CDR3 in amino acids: CSARGKRELFF. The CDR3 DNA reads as TGCAGTGCTAGAGGAAAGCGGGAGCTGTTTTTT.